The 12 T cell receptor beta chains below all came from one sample that was sequenced in a study of CD8 T cell repertoires and HIV-1 epitope variants (dated by TCRdb to about 2020). Libraries were constructed by the immunoSEQ multiplex PCR assay. This is the immuneACCESS table as TCRdb keeps it, with only in-frame sequences that have V and J called. A part of the clones is gone; compared with another copy, unresolved V genes explain less than half, and the rest is unexplained. The sample includes under 100,000 clones, with around 75% observed a single time. Roughly 25% of the sample belongs to the ten largest clones. Sequencing used uncultured baseline CD8+ T cells from peripheral blood mononuclear cells (PBMCs). The receptors stem from a male donor with HIV.

This clone was seen ten or more times. This rearrangement joins TRBV7-3 to TRBJ1-5; unclear D gene. V lost 1 base, J lost 2 bases, and 12 bases lay in between. The CDR3 extends over 16 amino acids. Germline CDR1 and CDR2: SGHTA and FQGTGA. CDR3 in amino acids: CASSLNGGLRNQPQHF. The CDR3 coding sequence is TGTGCCAGCAGCTTAAATGGAGGGTTGCGCAATCAGCCCCAGCATTTT.

The chain combines TRBV4-3 with TRBJ2-7, with D possibly TRBD2 on 6 matching bases. From germline, CDR1 is LGHNA and CDR2 YSLEER. The CDR3 has 16 amino acids. Trimming removed 2 bases from V and 5 bases from J, with 19 bases in between. The CDR3 reads CASSQSARGRSNEQYF. The CDR3 DNA is TGCGCCAGCAGCCAAAGCGCACGGGGGAGATCTAACGAGCAGTACTTC.

In its sample, this clone was seen once. The chain uses TRBV5-5 and TRBJ2-7; D remains ambiguous. Germline V gene lookup returns CDR1 SGHKS and CDR2 YYEKEE (reference sequence). CDR3 size: 14 residues. Trimming stripped 2 bases from V and 7 bases from J, with 16 bases between. The CDR3 sequence is CASSFQGSLMEQYF. CDR3 in DNA: TGTGCCAGCAGCTTTCAAGGGTCGCTAATGGAGCAGTACTTC.

This clone was seen only once. This chain uses TRBV4-2 with TRBJ1-5; D is unresolved. V lost 1 base and J lost 0, with 13 bases in between. The CDR3 totals 17 residues. Germline-derived CDR1 and CDR2 are LGHNA and YNFKEQ. The CDR3 sequence: CASSQAGSGYSNQPQHF. The CDR3 DNA sequence: TGTGCCAGCAGCCAAGCTGGGTCGGGGTATAGCAATCAGCCCCAGCATTTT.

The chain employs TRBV28 and TRBJ1-2, with TRBD1 matching over 11 bases. The junction had 9 bases not matched to a gene; V was cut back by 4 bases and J by 5 bases. In germline, CDR1 is MDHEN, CDR2 SYDVKM. This CDR3 is built from 16 residues. The CDR3: CASSSPDRGRRYGYTF. The CDR3 nucleotides read TGTGCCAGCAGTTCGCCGGACAGGGGGCGGAGGTATGGCTACACCTTC.

V and J are TRBV27 and TRBJ1-1; D is ambiguous. V was clipped by 0 bases and J by 0 bases, with 8 bases between them. There are 15 residues in the CDR3. Germline values: CDR1 MNHEY, CDR2 SMNVEV (reference sequence). The CDR3 region has the DNA TGTGCCAGCAGTTTATCGTTCCAGATGAACACTGAAGCTTTCTTT. Translated: CASSLSFQMNTEAFF.

This chain connects TRBV5-1 to TRBJ1-1; no definite D call. The V and J ends lost 4 bases and 0 bases respectively, with 7 bases between them. The CDR3 covers 13 residues. Germline CDR1 is SGHRS and CDR2 is YFSETQ. The CDR3 region is CASSARVNTEAFF. DNA for the CDR3: TGCGCCAGCAGCGCAAGGGTGAACACTGAAGCTTTCTTT. Complete variable domain (other parts from reference TRBV5-1 and TRBJ1-1): KAGVTQTPRYLIKTRGQQVTLSCSPISGHRSVSWYQQTPGQGLQFLFEYFSETQRNKGNFPGRFSGRQFSNSRSEMNVSTLELGDSALYLCASSARVNTEAFFGQGTRLTVV.

The gene calls are TRBV19 and TRBJ1-5; TRBD1 agrees at 7 bases. The germline V gene encodes CDR1 LNHDA and CDR2 SQIVND (reference sequence). The junction had 7 bases not matched to a gene; V was cut back by 8 bases and J by 6 bases. The CDR3 extends over 13 amino acids. CDR3 in amino acids: CASRDRAGQPQHF. The CDR3 DNA is TGTGCCAGTCGTGACAGGGCAGGTCAGCCCCAGCATTTT. Drawing the rest from reference TRBV19 and TRBJ1-5, the complete variable domain is DGGITQSPKYLFRKEGQNVTLSCEQNLNHDAMYWYRQDPGQGLRLIYYSQIVNDFQKGDIAEGYSVSREKKESFPLTVTSAQKNPTAFYLCASRDRAGQPQHFGDGTRLSIL.

This clone turned up a few times. This sample includes further DNA sequences coding for the same CDR3. This rearrangement joins TRBV27 to TRBJ1-2, with D unclear. V was pared by 6 bases and J by 2 bases, with 4 bases between. The CDR3 is 11 residues long. Germline V CDR1 and CDR2: MNHEY, SMNVEV (reference sequence). The CDR3 DNA reads TGTGCCAGCAGCCCCAACTATGGCTACACCTTC. The encoded protein is CASSPNYGYTF.

The chain couples TRBV6-9 to TRBJ2-3, with D possibly being TRBD1 (5 bases). The CDR3 spans 15 residues. The germline gives CDR1 MNHGY, CDR2 SVAAGI. Trimming removed 5 bases from V and 4 bases from J, with 16 bases in between. Here the CDR3 DNA reads TGTGCCAGCAGTCCCAGGGTCCCTGCCGCAGATACGCAGTATTTT. Residues: CASSPRVPAADTQYF.

This clone was seen a single time. The CDR3 bases are TGTGCCAGCAGCTCCCGGGACAGGGAGCGCGAGCAGTACTTC. Translation gives CASSSRDREREQYF. The chain recombines TRBV5-6 with TRBJ2-7; 9 bases map to TRBD1. Germline loops: CDR1 SGHDT, CDR2 YYEEEE. V was clipped by 3 bases and J by 6 bases; unmatched bases: 7. The CDR3 consists of 14 residues.

The chain recombines TRBV7-6 with TRBJ2-7; D is perhaps TRBD2 (5 bases). CDR3 length equals 13 residues. CDR1 is SGHVS, CDR2 FNYEAQ, per germline. The V gene lost 8 bases and the J gene lost 6 bases, with 17 bases spanning the gap. The CDR3 spells CASSRTSPAEQYF. CDR3 nucleotides: TGTGCCAGCTCGAGGACTTCCCCGGCCGAGCAGTACTTC.